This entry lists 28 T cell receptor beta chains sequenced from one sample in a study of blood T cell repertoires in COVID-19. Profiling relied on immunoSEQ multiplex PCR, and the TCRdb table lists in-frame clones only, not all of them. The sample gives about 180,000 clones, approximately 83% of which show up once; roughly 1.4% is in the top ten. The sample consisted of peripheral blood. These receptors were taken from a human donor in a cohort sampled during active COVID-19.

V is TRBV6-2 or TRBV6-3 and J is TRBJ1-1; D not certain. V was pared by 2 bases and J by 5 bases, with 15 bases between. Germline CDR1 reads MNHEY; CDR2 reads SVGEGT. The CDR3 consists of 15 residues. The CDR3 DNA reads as TGTGCCAGCAGTTACGCGTCGAAACCGGGGACTGAAGCTTTCTTT. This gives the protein CASSYASKPGTEAFF.

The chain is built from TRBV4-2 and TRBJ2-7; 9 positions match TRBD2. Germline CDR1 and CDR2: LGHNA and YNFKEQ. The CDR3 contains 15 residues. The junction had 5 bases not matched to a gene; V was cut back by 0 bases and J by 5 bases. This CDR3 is CASSQDSASGNEQYF. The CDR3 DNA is TGTGCCAGCAGCCAAGATTCGGCTAGCGGGAACGAGCAGTACTTC.

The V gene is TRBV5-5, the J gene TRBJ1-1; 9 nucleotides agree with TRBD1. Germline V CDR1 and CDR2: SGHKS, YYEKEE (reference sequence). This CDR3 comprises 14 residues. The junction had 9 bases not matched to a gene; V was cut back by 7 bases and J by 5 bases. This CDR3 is CASHTGQGWTEAFF. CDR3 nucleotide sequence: TGTGCCAGCCATACTGGACAGGGGTGGACTGAAGCTTTCTTT.

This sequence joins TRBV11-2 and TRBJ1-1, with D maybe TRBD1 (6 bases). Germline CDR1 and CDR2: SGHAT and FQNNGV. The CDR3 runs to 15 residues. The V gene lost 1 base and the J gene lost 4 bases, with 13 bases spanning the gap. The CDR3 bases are TGTGCCAGCAGCTTAGCCAGGGGTCGGGGCACTGAAGCTTTCTTT. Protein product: CASSLARGRGTEAFF.

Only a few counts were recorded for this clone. As DNA, the CDR3 is TGTGCCAGCTCTGGGACAGGGTCCTACGAGCAGTACTTC. Translating gives CASSGTGSYEQYF. The chain joins TRBV3-1 (or the pseudogene TRBV3-2) to TRBJ2-7, with 9 nucleotides matching TRBD1. Looked up from germline, CDR1 is LGHDT and CDR2 is YNNKEL (reference sequence). The J segment lost 1 base and the V segment lost 8 bases, leaving 3 bases of the junction unmatched. This CDR3 contains 13 residues.

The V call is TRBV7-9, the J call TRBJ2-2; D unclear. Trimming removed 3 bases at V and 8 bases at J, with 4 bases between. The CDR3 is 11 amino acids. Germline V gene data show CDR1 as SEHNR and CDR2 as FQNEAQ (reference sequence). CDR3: CASSFGGELFF. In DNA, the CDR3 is TGTGCCAGCAGCTTCGGGGGGGAGCTGTTTTTT.

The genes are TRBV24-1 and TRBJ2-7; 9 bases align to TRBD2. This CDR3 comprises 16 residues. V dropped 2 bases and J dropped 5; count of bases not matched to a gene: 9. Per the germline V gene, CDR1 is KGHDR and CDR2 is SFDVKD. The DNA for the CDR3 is TGTGCCACCAGTGATTCTATCAGGACTAGCGTGCACGAGCAGTACTTC. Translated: CATSDSIRTSVHEQYF.

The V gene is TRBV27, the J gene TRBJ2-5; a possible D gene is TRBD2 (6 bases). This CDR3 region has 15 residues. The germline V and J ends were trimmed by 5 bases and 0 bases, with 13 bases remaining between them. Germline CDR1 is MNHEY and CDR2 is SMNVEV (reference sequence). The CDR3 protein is CASSTPGDYQETQYF. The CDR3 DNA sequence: TGTGCCAGCAGTACTCCCGGGGACTACCAAGAGACCCAGTACTTC.

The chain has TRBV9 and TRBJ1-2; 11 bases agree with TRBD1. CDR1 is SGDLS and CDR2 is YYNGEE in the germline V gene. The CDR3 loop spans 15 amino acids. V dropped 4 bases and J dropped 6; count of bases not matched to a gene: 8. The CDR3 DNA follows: TGTGCCAGCAGCCTTCGGACAGGGGGCGGTCATGGCTACACCTTC. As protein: CASSLRTGGGHGYTF.

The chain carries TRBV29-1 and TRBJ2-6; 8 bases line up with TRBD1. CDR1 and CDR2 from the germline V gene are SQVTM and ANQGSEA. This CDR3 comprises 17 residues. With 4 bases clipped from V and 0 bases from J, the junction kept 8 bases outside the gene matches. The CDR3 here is CSVAGTGFYSGANVLTF. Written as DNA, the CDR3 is TGCAGCGTTGCCGGGACAGGTTTCTACTCTGGGGCCAACGTCCTGACTTTC.

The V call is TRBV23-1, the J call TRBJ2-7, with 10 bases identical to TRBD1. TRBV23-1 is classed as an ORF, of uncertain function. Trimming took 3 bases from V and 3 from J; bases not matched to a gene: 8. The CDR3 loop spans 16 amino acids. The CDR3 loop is CASSHPTGGPNYEQYF. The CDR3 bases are TGCGCCAGCAGTCATCCGACAGGGGGCCCCAACTACGAGCAGTACTTC.

CDR3 loop: CASSLKDLTGGPETQYF. The DNA for the CDR3 is TGTGCCAGCAGCTTAAAAGATCTTACAGGGGGCCCAGAGACCCAGTACTTC. The V call is TRBV7-3, the J call TRBJ2-5, with 9 nucleotides matching TRBD1. The germline V gene encodes CDR1 SGHTA and CDR2 FQGTGA. V lost 1 base, J lost 4 bases, and 10 bases stayed unmatched. This CDR3 is 17 amino acids long. The full variable domain, with the rest looked up from reference TRBV7-3 and TRBJ2-5, is GAGVSQTPSNKVTEKGKYVELRCDPISGHTALYWYRQSLGQGPEFLIYFQGTGAADDSGLPNDRFFAVRPEGSVSTLKIQRTERGDSAVYLCASSLKDLTGGPETQYFGPGTRLLVL.

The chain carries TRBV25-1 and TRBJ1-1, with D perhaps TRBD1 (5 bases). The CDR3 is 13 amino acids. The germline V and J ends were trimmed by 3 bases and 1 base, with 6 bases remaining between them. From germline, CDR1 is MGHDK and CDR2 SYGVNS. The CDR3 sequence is CASSEGPNTEAFF. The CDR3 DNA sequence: TGTGCCAGCAGTGAGGGGCCGAACACTGAAGCTTTCTTT.

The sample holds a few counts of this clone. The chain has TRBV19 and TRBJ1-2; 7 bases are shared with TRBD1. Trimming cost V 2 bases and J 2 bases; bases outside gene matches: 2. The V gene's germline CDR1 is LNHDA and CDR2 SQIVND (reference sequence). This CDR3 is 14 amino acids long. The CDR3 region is CASSIQQGNYGYTF. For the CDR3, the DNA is TGTGCCAGTAGTATACAACAGGGGAACTATGGCTACACCTTC.

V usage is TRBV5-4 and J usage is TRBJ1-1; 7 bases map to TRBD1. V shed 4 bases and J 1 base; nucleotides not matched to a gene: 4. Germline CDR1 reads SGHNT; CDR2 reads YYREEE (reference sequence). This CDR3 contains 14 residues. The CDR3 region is CASSPRQGNTEAFF. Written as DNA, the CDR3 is TGTGCCAGCAGCCCCCGACAGGGGAACACTGAAGCTTTCTTT.

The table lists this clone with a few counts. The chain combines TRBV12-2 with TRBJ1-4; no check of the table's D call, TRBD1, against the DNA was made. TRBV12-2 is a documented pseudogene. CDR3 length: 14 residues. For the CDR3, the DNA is TGTGCAAGTCGCCTAACAGGGAGTGGGGAAAAACTGTTTTTT. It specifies CASRLTGSGEKLFF.

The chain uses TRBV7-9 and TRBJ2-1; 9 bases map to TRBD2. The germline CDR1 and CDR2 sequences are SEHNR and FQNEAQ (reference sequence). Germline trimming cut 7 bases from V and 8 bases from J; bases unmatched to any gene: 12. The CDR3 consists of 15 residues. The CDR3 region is CASKTGGSGSYEQFF. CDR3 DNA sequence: TGTGCCAGCAAAACCGGTGGTAGCGGGAGTTATGAGCAGTTCTTC.

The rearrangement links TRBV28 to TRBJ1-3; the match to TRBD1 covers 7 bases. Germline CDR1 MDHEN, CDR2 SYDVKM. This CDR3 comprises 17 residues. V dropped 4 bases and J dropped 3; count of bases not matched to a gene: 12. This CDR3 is CASSSLKKGQYGNTIYF. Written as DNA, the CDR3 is TGTGCCAGCAGTTCACTTAAAAAGGGACAGTATGGAAACACCATATATTTT.

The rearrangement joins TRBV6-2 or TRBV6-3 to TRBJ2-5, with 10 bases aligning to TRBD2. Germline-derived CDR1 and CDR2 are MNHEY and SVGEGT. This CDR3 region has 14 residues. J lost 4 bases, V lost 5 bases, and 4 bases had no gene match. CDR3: CASSIAGGIETQYF. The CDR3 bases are TGTGCCAGCAGTATAGCGGGGGGAATAGAGACCCAGTACTTC.

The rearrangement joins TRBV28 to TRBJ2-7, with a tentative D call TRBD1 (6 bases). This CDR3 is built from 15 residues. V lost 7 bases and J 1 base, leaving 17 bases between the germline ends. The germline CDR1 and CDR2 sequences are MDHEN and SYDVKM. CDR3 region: CASTSFGQQSYEQYF. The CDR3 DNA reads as TGTGCCAGCACCTCCTTTGGACAGCAATCCTACGAGCAGTACTTC.

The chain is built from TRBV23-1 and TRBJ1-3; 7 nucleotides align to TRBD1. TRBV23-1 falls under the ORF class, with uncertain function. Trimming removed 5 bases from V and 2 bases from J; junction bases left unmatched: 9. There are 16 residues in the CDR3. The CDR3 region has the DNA TGCGCCAGCAGTGGCCAACAGGGGCCCGCTGGAAACACCATATATTTT. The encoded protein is CASSGQQGPAGNTIYF.

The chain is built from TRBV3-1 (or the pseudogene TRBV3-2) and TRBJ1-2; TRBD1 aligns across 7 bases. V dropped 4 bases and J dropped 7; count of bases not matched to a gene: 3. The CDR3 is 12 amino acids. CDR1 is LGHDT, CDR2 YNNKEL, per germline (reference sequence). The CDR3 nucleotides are TGTGCCAGCAGCCCCGGGACAGCTGGCTACACCTTC. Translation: CASSPGTAGYTF.

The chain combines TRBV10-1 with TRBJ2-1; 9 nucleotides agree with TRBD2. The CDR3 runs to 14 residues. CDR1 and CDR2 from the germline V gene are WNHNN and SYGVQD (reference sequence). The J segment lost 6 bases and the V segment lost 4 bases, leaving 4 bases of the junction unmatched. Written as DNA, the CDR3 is TGCGCCAGCAGTGTGGGCGGGGGGGTCAATGAGCAGTTCTTC. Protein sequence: CASSVGGGVNEQFF.

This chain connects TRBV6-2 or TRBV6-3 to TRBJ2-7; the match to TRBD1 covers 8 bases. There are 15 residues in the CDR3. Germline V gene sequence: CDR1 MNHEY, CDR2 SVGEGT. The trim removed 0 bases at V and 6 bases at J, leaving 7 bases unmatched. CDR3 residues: CASSYSETGVVEQYF. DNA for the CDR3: TGTGCCAGCAGTTACTCAGAGACAGGGGTCGTCGAGCAGTACTTC.

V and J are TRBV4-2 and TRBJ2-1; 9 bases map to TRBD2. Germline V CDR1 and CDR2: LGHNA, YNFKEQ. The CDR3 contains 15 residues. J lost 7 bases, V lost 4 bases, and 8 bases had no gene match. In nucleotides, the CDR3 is TGTGCCAGCAGCCCCACTAGCGGGCCGGGGAATGAGCAGTTCTTC. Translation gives CASSPTSGPGNEQFF.

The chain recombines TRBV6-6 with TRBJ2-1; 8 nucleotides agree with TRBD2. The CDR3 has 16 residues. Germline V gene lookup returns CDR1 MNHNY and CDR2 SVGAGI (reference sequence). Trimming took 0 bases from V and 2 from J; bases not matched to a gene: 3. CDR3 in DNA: TGTGCCAGCAGTTACTCCAGCGGGGGTCCCTACAATGAGCAGTTCTTC. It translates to CASSYSSGGPYNEQFF.

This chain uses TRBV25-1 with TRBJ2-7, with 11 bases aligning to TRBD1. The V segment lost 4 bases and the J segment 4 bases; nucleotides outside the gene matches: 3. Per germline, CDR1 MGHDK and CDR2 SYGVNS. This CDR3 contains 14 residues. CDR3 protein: CASSAGQGGYEQYF. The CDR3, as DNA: TGTGCCAGCAGTGCGGGACAGGGGGGATACGAGCAGTACTTC.

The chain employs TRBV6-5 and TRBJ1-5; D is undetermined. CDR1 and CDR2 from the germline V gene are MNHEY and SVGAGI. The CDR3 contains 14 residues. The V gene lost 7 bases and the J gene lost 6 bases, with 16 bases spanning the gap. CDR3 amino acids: CASILLGFGQPQHF. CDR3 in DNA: TGTGCCAGCATTCTACTAGGTTTCGGTCAGCCCCAGCATTTT.